This is a list of T cell receptor beta chains from one sample in a study of cytomegalovirus exposure and HLA in healthy donors. Clones were read by immunoSEQ multiplex PCR, and TCRdb kept only the in-frame ones, dropping some. This sample yields some 150,000 clones, of which roughly 80% are seen a single time; around 3.9% belongs to the top ten. Input material: PBMCs. The receptors shown here come from a man aged 35 to 55 in good health and CMV-seropositive. CDR3s include the opening cysteine and the closing phenylalanine or tryptophan. A D gene is named only where the DNA matches it firmly. Some rows have no size entry. The others give once, few or many, or a class for an expanded clone.

v_gene	abundance	j_gene	len	d_gene	CDR3aa	CDR3nt
TRBV4-1	-	TRBJ2-1	15	TRBD2	CASSQGLAGANEQFF	TGCGCCAGCAGCCAGGGACTAGCGGGGGCAAATGAGCAGTTCTTC
TRBV15	-	TRBJ1-5	15	TRBD1	CATRIGGQSNQPQHF	TGTGCCACCAGGATAGGGGGCCAGAGCAATCAGCCCCAGCATTTT
TRBV19	-	TRBJ1-2	15	TRBD1	CASSIVKGQNYGYTF	TGTGCCAGTAGTATAGTGAAGGGACAGAACTATGGCTACACCTTC
TRBV19	-	TRBJ2-3	15	-	CASSILSGLTDTQYF	TGTGCCAGTAGTATACTTAGCGGACTCACAGATACGCAGTATTTT
TRBV28	few	TRBJ1-5	13	-	CASSLGGRGPQHF	TGTGCCAGCAGTTTGGGAGGAAGAGGGCCCCAGCATTTT
TRBV7-8	-	TRBJ1-1	14	-	CASSSTHLNTEAFF	TGTGCCAGCAGCTCCACTCATCTGAACACTGAAGCTTTCTTT
TRBV5-4	-	TRBJ1-1	15	-	CASSLSKQGNTEAFF	TGTGCCAGCAGCTTGTCGAAACAGGGGAACACTGAAGCTTTCTTT
TRBV15	-	TRBJ2-1	15	-	CATRRAGTLSNEQFF	TGTGCCACCCGACGAGCAGGGACATTGAGCAATGAGCAGTTCTTC
TRBV5-1	-	TRBJ1-6	13	-	CASSSGSNSPLHF	TGCGCCAGCAGCTCAGGGTCTAATTCACCCCTCCACTTT
TRBV6-1	-	TRBJ1-1	14	-	CASSERWQGTEAFF	TGTGCCAGCAGCGAAAGGTGGCAGGGCACTGAAGCTTTCTTT
TRBV9	-	TRBJ1-4	19	TRBD1	CASSGEDRGRAGTNEKLFF	TGTGCCAGCAGCGGGGAGGACAGGGGGCGCGCGGGAACTAATGAAAAACTGTTTTTT
TRBV4-1	-	TRBJ2-1	16	-	CASSQRGTLTYNEQFF	TGCGCCAGCAGCCAGAGGGGGACCTTAACCTACAATGAGCAGTTCTTC
TRBV11-2	-	TRBJ2-7	15	-	CASSDGGWKAGEQYF	TGTGCCAGCAGCGACGGTGGGTGGAAGGCGGGGGAGCAGTACTTC
TRBV15	-	TRBJ2-2	17	-	CATSSFSTGLGAGELFF	TGTGCCACCAGCAGTTTTTCAACAGGGTTAGGGGCCGGGGAGCTGTTTTTT
TRBV30	-	TRBJ1-2	17	-	CAWSPSGLKIRDGGYTF	TGTGCCTGGAGTCCTTCGGGACTTAAAATAAGGGATGGTGGCTACACCTTC
TRBV2	-	TRBJ2-7	13	-	CASSETVPYEQYF	TGTGCCAGCAGTGAGACAGTACCCTACGAGCAGTACTTC
TRBV5-1	-	TRBJ2-3	15	-	CASSLAQGGTDTQYF	TGCGCCAGCAGCTTGGCGCAGGGCGGCACAGATACGCAGTATTTT